Below are 16 T cell receptor beta chains sequenced from a single sample in a study of human T cells and chemical hapten exposure. MiXCR, applied by TCRdb to the RACE reads, yields one record per CDR3 protein. The table shows about 97,000 distinct CDR3 sequences, with around a quarter occurring only once. Indicated time point: patch test 3, about 24 weeks after DPC sensitization. Treatment reported: therapeutic diphenylcyclopropenone sensitization with weekly scalp DPC. Sequencing used whole blood, obtained in connection with sensitization to the hapten diphenylcyclopropenone (DPC). Receptors were obtained from a man aged 35-49 years with alopecia areata. Some clones in this sample may be carry-over from other donors' samples.

This clonotype has more than one count but fewer than ten. At one boundary the junction diverges from the germline segment, which might be a read error. V is TRBV12-3 or TRBV12-4 and J is TRBJ2-5; D possibly corresponds to TRBD2 (5 bases). CDR3 size: 12 residues. CDR3 protein: CPLDGGGETQYF. CDR3 DNA: TGCCCCCTGGACGGAGGAGGAGAGACCCAGTACTTC.

This clonotype was observed many times. The chain combines TRBV11-1 with TRBJ2-5, with D possibly matching TRBD1 (6 bases). This CDR3 comprises 14 residues. The V gene lost 5 bases and the J gene lost 1 base, with 11 bases spanning the gap. CDR1 and CDR2 from the germline V gene are SGHAT and FQDESV (reference sequence). In DNA form, the CDR3 reads TGTGCCAGCAGCCCTAGGACAGCCCAAGAGACCCAGTACTTC. Its translation: CASSPRTAQETQYF.

This clonotype was recorded only once. The chain carries TRBV27 and TRBJ1-1, with 9 bases identical to TRBD1. Germline V gene lookup returns CDR1 MNHEY and CDR2 SMNVEV (reference sequence). CDR3 length: 15 amino acids. Trimming removed 5 bases from V and 4 bases from J; junction bases left unmatched: 8. The CDR3 sequence: CASSKTSTGGTEAFF. The DNA of the CDR3 is TGTGCCAGCAGTAAGACATCGACAGGGGGCACTGAAGCTTTCTTT.

This clonotype was picked up a small number of times. V usage is TRBV11-1 and J usage is TRBJ2-7; D remains unclear. The ends were cut back, 1 base at V and 3 bases at J, with 7 bases in the middle. Germline CDR1 is SGHAT and CDR2 is FQDESV (reference sequence). This CDR3 contains 13 residues. CDR3 coding DNA: TGTGCCAGCAGCTTAGGGCAAATCTACGAGCAGTACTTC. Translating gives CASSLGQIYEQYF.

In this sample, this clonotype turned up a few times. This chain uses TRBV5-6 with TRBJ1-6; the D is unclear. Germline CDR1 SGHDT, CDR2 YYEEEE. The CDR3 extends over 13 amino acids. Deletions cut 2 bases from V and 7 bases from J, with 7 bases between. This CDR3 is CASSFGPNSPLHF. The DNA for the CDR3 is TGTGCCAGCAGCTTCGGACCCAATTCACCCCTCCACTTT.

The CDR3 bases are TGCGCCAGCAGCTTATCTGGGAATTCACCCCTCCACTTT. Its translation: CASSLSGNSPLHF. The V and J genes are TRBV5-1 and TRBJ1-6; the D is unclear. CDR1 and CDR2 (germline): SGHRS, YFSETQ. This CDR3 has 13 amino acids. V was cut by 2 bases and J by 7 bases, with 7 bases left in between.

The chain carries TRBV18 and TRBJ2-6; D is undetermined. Germline values: CDR1 KGHSH, CDR2 LQKENI. V lost 2 bases, J lost 0 bases, and 11 bases lay in between. The CDR3 has 17 residues. For the CDR3, the DNA is TGTGCCAGCTCACCATATGTTCACGGCTCTGGGGCCAACGTCCTGACTTTC. It yields the protein CASSPYVHGSGANVLTF.

This chain joins TRBV6-5 and TRBJ2-3; TRBD1 might be the D (6 bases). Germline CDR1 is MNHEY and CDR2 is SVGAGI. Trimming cost V 5 bases and J 0 bases, with 9 bases left between them. The CDR3 runs to 14 residues. CDR3 in amino acids: CASSHRESTDTQYF. For the CDR3, the DNA is TGTGCCAGCAGTCACAGGGAGAGCACAGATACGCAGTATTTT.

The chain carries TRBV3-1 and TRBJ2-3; the D gene could be TRBD1 or TRBD2 (7 bases each). Germline CDR1 reads LGHDT; CDR2 reads YNNKEL (reference sequence). V was pared by 1 base and J by 1 base, with 15 bases between. The CDR3 spans 17 residues. This CDR3 is CASSQAGGGVGTDTQYF. DNA of the CDR3: TGTGCCAGCAGCCAAGCAGGGGGGGGCGTCGGCACAGATACGCAGTATTTT.

This clonotype was seen a few times. The chain combines TRBV12-3 or TRBV12-4 with TRBJ2-1; TRBD2 matches 14 bases. V gave up 5 bases and J gave up 6 bases; unmatched junction bases: 3. The CDR3 has 15 amino acids. The CDR3 spells CASSPGLAGANEQFF. In DNA, the CDR3 is TGTGCCAGCAGTCCGGGACTAGCGGGAGCCAATGAGCAGTTCTTC.

The V call is TRBV27, the J call TRBJ2-3; D tentatively reads TRBD1 or TRBD2 (5 bases each). Germline CDR1 is MNHEY and CDR2 is SMNVEV (reference sequence). The ends were cut back, 4 bases at V and 5 bases at J, with 16 bases in the middle. The CDR3 totals 15 residues. CDR3 nucleotides: TGTGCCAGCAGTTCCCGGGACCCCCGAGGAGATACGCAGTATTTT. Its translation: CASSSRDPRGDTQYF.

This clonotype was picked up a small number of times. The chain carries TRBV20-1 and TRBJ2-7; TRBD1 matches 7 bases. The CDR3 is 13 residues long. After removal of 3 bases from V and 2 bases from J, the junction contained 4 bases not matched to a gene. Germline V gene lookup returns CDR1 DFQATT and CDR2 SNEGSKA (reference sequence). The CDR3 DNA is TGCAGTGCTAGGGGACAGCTTACCTACGAGCAGTACTTC. This gives the protein CSARGQLTYEQYF.

This clonotype was picked up a small number of times. J is TRBJ1-2 and V is TRBV10-2; D is unclear. Germline CDR1 is WSHSY and CDR2 is SAAADI. V was trimmed by 4 bases and J by 0 bases, leaving 6 bases between them. The CDR3 covers 13 residues. As DNA, the CDR3 is TGCGCCAGCAGTGCGATGCCTAACTATGGCTACACCTTC. It encodes CASSAMPNYGYTF.

This rearrangement joins TRBV28 to TRBJ1-5; the D is unclear. Deletions cut 0 bases from V and 3 bases from J, with 6 bases between. This CDR3 region has 14 residues. Germline CDR1 reads MDHEN; CDR2 reads SYDVKM. This CDR3 reads CASSLWVSNQPQHF. In DNA form, the CDR3 reads TGTGCCAGCAGTTTATGGGTGTCCAATCAGCCCCAGCATTTT.

This clonotype was found many times. For the CDR3, the DNA is TGTGCCAGCAGCCGACAGGGACCTGGGGCCAACGTCCTGACTTTC. Encoded protein: CASSRQGPGANVLTF. V usage is TRBV6-5 and J usage is TRBJ2-6, with 7 bases aligning to TRBD1. This CDR3 region has 15 residues. Germline CDR1 is MNHEY and CDR2 is SVGAGI. The V gene end was trimmed by 6 bases and the J gene end by 2 bases; junction bases not matched to a gene: 4.

V gene TRBV2 combines with J gene TRBJ2-3; D is unclear. The CDR3 totals 15 residues. Trimming stripped 3 bases from V and 2 bases from J, with 12 bases between. CDR1 is SNHLY and CDR2 is FYNNEI in the germline V gene. The CDR3 is CASSEGRIATDTQYF. CDR3 nucleotide sequence: TGTGCCAGCAGTGAGGGCAGAATCGCCACAGATACGCAGTATTTT.